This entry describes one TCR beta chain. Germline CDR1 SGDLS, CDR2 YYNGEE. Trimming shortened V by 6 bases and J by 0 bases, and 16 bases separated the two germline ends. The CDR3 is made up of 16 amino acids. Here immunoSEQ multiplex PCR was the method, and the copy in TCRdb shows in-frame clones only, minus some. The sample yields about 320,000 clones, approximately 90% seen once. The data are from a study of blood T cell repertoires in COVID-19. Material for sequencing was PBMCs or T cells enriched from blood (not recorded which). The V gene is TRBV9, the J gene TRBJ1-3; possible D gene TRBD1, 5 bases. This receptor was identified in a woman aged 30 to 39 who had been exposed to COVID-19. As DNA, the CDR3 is TGTGCCAGCACCCCTGGGGTGGGACTCTCTGGAAACACCATATATTTT. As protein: CASTPGVGLSGNTIYF.